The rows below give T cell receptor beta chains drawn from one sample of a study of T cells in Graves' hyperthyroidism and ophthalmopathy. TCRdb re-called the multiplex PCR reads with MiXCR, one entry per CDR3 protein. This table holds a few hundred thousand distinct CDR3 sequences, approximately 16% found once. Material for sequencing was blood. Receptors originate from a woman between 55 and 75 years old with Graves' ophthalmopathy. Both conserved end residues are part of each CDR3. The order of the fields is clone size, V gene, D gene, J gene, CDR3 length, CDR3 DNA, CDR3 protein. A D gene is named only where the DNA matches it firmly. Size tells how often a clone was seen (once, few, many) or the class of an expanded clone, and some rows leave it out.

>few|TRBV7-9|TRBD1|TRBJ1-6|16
TGTGCCAGCAGCTCCTCCGGACAGGGCCAAAATTCACCCCTCCACTTT
CASSSSGQGQNSPLHF
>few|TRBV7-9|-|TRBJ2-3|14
TGTGCCAGCAGCTTAGGGTGGGCGAGGGATACGCAGTATTTT
CASSLGWARDTQYF
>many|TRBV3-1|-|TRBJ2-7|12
TGTGCCAGCAGTTCCCCGGGGGTCGAGCAGTACTTC
CASSSPGVEQYF
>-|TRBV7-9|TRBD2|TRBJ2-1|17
TGTGCCAGCAGCTTAGCGAAAACAAGCGGGGCATACAATGAGCAGTTCTTC
CASSLAKTSGAYNEQFF
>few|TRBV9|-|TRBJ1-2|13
TGTGCCAGCGGAAGTAAAGACAACTATGGCTACACCTTC
CASGSKDNYGYTF
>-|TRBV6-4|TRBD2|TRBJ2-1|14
TGTGCCAGCTCCCCAGCGGGGGCATCCAATGAGCAGTTCTTC
CASSPAGASNEQFF
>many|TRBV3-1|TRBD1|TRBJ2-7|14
TGTGCCAGCAGCCGGACAGGGGGCAGGGACGAGCAGTACTTC
CASSRTGGRDEQYF
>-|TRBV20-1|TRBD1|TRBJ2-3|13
TGCAGTCCAAGGGGAGACAGGGGAGATACGCAGTATTTT
CSPRGDRGDTQYF
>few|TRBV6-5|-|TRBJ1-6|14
TGTGCCAGCAGTTACTCGAGTCCGCAATCACCCCTCCACTTT
CASSYSSPQSPLHF
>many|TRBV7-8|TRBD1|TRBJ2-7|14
TGTGCCAGCAGCTTAGGGGACAGGGGCGGCGAGCAGTACTTC
CASSLGDRGGEQYF
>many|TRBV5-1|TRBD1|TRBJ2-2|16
TGCGCCAGCAGCAGAGGACAGGGGGCAAATACCGGGGAGCTGTTTTTT
CASSRGQGANTGELFF
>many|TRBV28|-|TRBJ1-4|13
TGTGCCAGCAGTTTAGTAACGGTTGGAAAACTGTTTTTT
CASSLVTVGKLFF
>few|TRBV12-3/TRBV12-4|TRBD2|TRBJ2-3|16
TGTGCCAGCAAGAAAGCCGGGACTAGCTATGCCGATACGCAGTATTTT
CASKKAGTSYADTQYF
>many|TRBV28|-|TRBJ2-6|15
TGTGCCAGCAGTTTACTCCGGGCCGGGGCCAACGTCCTGACTTTC
CASSLLRAGANVLTF
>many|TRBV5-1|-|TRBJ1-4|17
TGCGCCAGCAGCCTCATGGGGGTAGGGGCAACTAATGAAAAACTGTTTTTT
CASSLMGVGATNEKLFF
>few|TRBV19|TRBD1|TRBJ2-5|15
TGTGCCAGTAGCCCGGGACAGACGATTCAAGAGACCCAGTACTTC
CASSPGQTIQETQYF
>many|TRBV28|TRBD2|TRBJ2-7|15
TGTGCCAGCAGTTTACCTAGCGGGAGGGCCAACGAGCAGTACTTC
CASSLPSGRANEQYF
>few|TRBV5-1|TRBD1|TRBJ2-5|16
TGCGCCAGCAGCTTGGTACAGGGGGCATCCCAAGAGACCCAGTACTTC
CASSLVQGASQETQYF
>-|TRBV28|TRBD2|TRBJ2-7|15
TGTGCCAGCAGGGAAGGAGGACTAGCCTCCTACGAGCAGTACTTC
CASREGGLASYEQYF
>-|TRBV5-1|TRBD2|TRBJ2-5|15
TGCGCCAGCAGCTTGGGGTCTAGCGGGAGAGAGACCCAGTACTTC
CASSLGSSGRETQYF
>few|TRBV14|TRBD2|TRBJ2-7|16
TGTGCCGGCAGCCAACCCCGCCGCGGGAGCGGCGACGAGCAGTACTTC
CAGSQPRRGSGDEQYF
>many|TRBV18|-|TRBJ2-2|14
TGTGCCAGCTCATCCACTTCCGCGGCCGGGGAGCTGTTTTTT
CASSSTSAAGELFF
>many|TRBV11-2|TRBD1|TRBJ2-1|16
TGTGCCAGCAGCCCTTGGACAGGGGGGTCCCTAAATGAGCAGTTCTTC
CASSPWTGGSLNEQFF
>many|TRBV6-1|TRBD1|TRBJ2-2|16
TGTGCCAGCGGTAAACAGGGGCCACCGAACACCGGGGAGCTGTTTTTT
CASGKQGPPNTGELFF
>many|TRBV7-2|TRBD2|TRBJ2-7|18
TGTGCCAGCAGCTTAGCAAGCGCGGGAGGCCAGAGTCGGGACGAGCAGTACTTC
CASSLASAGGQSRDEQYF
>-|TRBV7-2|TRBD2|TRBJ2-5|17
TGTGCCAGCAGCTTAGCGCTGGGCGGGAGGTGGGGGGAGACCCAGTACTTC
CASSLALGGRWGETQYF
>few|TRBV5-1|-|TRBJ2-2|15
TGCGCCAGCAACCCGGGGGGCATGGGCACCGGGGAGCTGTTTTTT
CASNPGGMGTGELFF
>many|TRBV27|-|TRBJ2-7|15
TGTGCCAGCAGTTTACGGGCAGACCCAGCCTACGAGCAGTACTTC
CASSLRADPAYEQYF
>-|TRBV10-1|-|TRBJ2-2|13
TGCGCCAGCAGTGACCCTGGCGCCGGGGAGCTGTTTTTT
CASSDPGAGELFF
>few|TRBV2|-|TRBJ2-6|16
TGTGCCAGCAGAGGGGAGGGGGCTACCCGGCTAAACGTCCTGACTTTC
CASRGEGATRLNVLTF
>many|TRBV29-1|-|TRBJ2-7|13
TGCAGCGCCGCGGGACAGCTCTCCTACGAGCAGTACTTC
CSAAGQLSYEQYF
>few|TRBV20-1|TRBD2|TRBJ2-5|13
TGCAGTGCTGGGGGACTAGTTCAAGAGACCCAGTACTTC
CSAGGLVQETQYF
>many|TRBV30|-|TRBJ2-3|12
TGTGCCTGGGGACAGAGCACAGATACGCAGTATTTT
CAWGQSTDTQYF
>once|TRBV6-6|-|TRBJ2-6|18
TGTGCCAGCAGTTACTCGATTGGGGGCGGCTCTGGGGCCAACGTCCTGACTTTC
CASSYSIGGGSGANVLTF
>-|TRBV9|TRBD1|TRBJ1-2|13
TGTGCCAGCAGCCTCCGGGACAGCCATGGCTACACCTTC
CASSLRDSHGYTF
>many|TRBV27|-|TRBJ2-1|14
TGTGCCAGCATAAAGACAGGTACCTACAATGAGCAGTTCTTC
CASIKTGTYNEQFF
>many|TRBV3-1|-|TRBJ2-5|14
TGTGCCAGCAGCCTTCAATCGGGGATAGAGACCCAGTACTTC
CASSLQSGIETQYF
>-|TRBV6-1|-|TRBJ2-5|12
TGTGCCAGCAGCCCCAACACAGAGACCCAGTACTTC
CASSPNTETQYF
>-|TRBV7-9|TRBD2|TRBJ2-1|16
TGTGCCAGCAGGGGGACTAGCGGGGAATCCTACAATGAGCAGTTCTTC
CASRGTSGESYNEQFF
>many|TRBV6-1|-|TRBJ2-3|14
TGTGCCAGCAGTGAGTCTGCTCTCACAGATACGCAGTATTTT
CASSESALTDTQYF
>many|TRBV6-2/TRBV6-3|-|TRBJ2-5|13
TGTGCCAGCAGGCCCTCGGCCCAAGAGACCCAGTACTTC
CASRPSAQETQYF
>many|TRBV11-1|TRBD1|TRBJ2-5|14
TGTGCCAGCACCCCCGGGACAGCAAAAGAGACCCAGTACTTC
CASTPGTAKETQYF
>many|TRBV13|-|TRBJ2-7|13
TGTGCCAGCAGCTCCGGGACACCCTACGAGCAGTACTTC
CASSSGTPYEQYF
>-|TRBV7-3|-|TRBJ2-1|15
TGTGCCAGCAGTCCGGGGTGGACCCCCTACAATGAGCAGTTCTTC
CASSPGWTPYNEQFF
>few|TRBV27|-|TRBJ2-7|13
TGTGCCAGCAGTTTTTCCACTAAATACGAGCAGTACTTC
CASSFSTKYEQYF
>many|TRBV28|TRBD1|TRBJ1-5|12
TGTGCCAGCAGTCCAGGGGGTCAGCCCCAGCATTTT
CASSPGGQPQHF
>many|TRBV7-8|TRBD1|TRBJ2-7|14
TGTGCCAGCAGCTCCCGGGACAGCTCCTACGAGCAGTACTTC
CASSSRDSSYEQYF
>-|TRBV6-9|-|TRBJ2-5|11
TGTGCCAGCAGTTACCTGGAGACCCAGTACTTC
CASSYLETQYF